This T cell receptor (beta chain) was obtained from a study of CD8+CD57+ T cells in acquired aplastic anemia. Study overall: Sorted CD4+ and CD8+ cells yielded around 3.2 ug of DNA on average. The study obtained about 9.9 million reads on average for CD4+ cells from healthy donors.

V was trimmed by 2 bases and J by 1 base, leaving 8 bases between them. Looked up from germline, CDR1 is MNHEY and CDR2 is SVGAGI. The CDR3 covers 14 residues. General study points: About 29 shared CD8+ CDR3s appeared highly expressed within patients' immunodominant clones.

In regard to this clonotype: Its target is not known.

Genomic DNA was employed as the template in profiling TCR beta VDJ and CDR3. One entry per CDR3 protein results from TCRdb running MiXCR on the reads. The repertoire holds 200,000 to 250,000 distinct CDR3 sequences, 61% seen once, with 25% to 30% in the top ten. The receptor was derived from a human donor in good health. The chain is built from TRBV6-5 and TRBJ1-1, with D perhaps matching TRBD1 (6 bases). Sequenced material: sorted CD4+, CD8+, or CD8+CD57+ T cells (not recorded which) from PBMCs. The CDR3 is CASSYTGQNTEAFF. CDR3 DNA: TGTGCCAGCAGTTACACGGGACAGAACACTGAAGCTTTCTTT.